The rows below give T cell receptor beta chains drawn from one sample of a study of cytomegalovirus exposure and HLA in healthy donors. Assay used: immunoSEQ multiplex PCR; TCRdb lists only in-frame clones, some missing. The sample contains 110,000 to 150,000 clones, less than 9.5% of which appear only once. Sequenced input: PBMCs. These receptors were collected from a male donor in good health and CMV-seronegative. Both conserved end residues are part of each CDR3.

>TRBJ2-1|TRBV27
CASSAGQGPYNEQFF
>TRBJ1-4|TRBV2
CASSEAIRPDRVAEKLFF
>TRBJ2-1|TRBV30
CAWSVYWGHNEQFF
>TRBJ2-7|TRBV5-6
CASSSVPYEQYF
>TRBJ2-7|TRBV29-1
CSVEPGALGSEQYF
>TRBJ1-3|TRBV28
CASSPDKGNTIYF
>TRBJ2-5|TRBV28
CASSETVQETQYF
>TRBJ1-2|TRBV29-1
CSVEDRHRENNYGYTF
>TRBJ2-5|TRBV5-4
CASSLEMTGGLETQYF
>TRBJ1-2|TRBV19
CASRPTGTGVDYGYTF
>TRBJ2-5|TRBV5-1
CASAGQGRETQYF
>TRBJ2-1|TRBV10-3
CAISEPGLAGVNEQFF
>TRBJ2-5|TRBV7-2
CASSYGGSSETQYF
>TRBJ1-5|TRBV27
CASSWTGGNQPQHF
>TRBJ2-7|TRBV27
CASSPLGQGAYEQYF
>TRBJ2-1|TRBV29-1
CSVPGEYYNEQFF
>TRBJ2-3|TRBV18
CASSPPSGSDTQYF